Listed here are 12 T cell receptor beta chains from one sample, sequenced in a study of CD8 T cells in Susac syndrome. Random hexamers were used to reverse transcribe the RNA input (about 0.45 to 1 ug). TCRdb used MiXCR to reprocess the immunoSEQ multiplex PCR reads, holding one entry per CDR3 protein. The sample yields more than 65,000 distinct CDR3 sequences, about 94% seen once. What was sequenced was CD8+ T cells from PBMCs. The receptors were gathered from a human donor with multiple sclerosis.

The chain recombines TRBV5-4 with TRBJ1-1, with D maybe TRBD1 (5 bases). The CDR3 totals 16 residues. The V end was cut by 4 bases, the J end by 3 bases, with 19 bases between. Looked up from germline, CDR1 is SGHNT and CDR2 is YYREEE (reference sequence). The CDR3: CASSGGWRVADTEAFF. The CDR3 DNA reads TGTGCCAGCAGCGGGGGTTGGAGGGTAGCGGACACTGAAGCTTTCTTT.

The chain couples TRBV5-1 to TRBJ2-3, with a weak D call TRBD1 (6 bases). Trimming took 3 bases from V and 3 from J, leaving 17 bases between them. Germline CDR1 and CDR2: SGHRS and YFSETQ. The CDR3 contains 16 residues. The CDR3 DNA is TGCGCCAGCAGCTCTCTGGGGGCCTGGAGGACAGATACGCAGTATTTT. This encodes CASSSLGAWRTDTQYF.

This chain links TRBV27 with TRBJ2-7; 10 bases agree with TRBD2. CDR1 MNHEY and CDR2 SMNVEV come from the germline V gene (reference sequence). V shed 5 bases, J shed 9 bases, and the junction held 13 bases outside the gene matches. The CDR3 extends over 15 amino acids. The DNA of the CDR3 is TGTGCCAGCAGTCGCCGTCTAGCGGGGGCCGTGGTGCAGTACTTC. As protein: CASSRRLAGAVVQYF.

The CDR3 loop is CASSLAGVASGGTDTQYF. CDR3 DNA sequence: TGTGCCAGCAGCTTAGCGGGGGTCGCTAGCGGGGGAACAGATACGCAGTATTTT. The chain couples TRBV7-2 to TRBJ2-3; 10 bases fit TRBD2. CDR1 is SGHTA, CDR2 FQGNSA, per germline. V lost 0 bases, J lost 3 bases, and 9 bases stayed unmatched. The CDR3 contains 18 residues. The full variable domain, with the rest looked up from reference TRBV7-2 and TRBJ2-3, is GAGVSQSPSNKVTEKGKDVELRCDPISGHTALYWYRQSLGQGLEFLIYFQGNSAPDKSGLPSDRFSAERTGGSVSTLTIQRTQQEDSAVYLCASSLAGVASGGTDTQYFGPGTRLTVL.

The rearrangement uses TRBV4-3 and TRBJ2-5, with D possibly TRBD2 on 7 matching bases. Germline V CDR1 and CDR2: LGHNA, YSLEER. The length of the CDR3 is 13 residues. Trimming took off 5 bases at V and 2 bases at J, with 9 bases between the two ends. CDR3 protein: CASSAGAQETQYF. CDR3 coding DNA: TGCGCCAGCAGCGCGGGGGCACAAGAGACCCAGTACTTC.

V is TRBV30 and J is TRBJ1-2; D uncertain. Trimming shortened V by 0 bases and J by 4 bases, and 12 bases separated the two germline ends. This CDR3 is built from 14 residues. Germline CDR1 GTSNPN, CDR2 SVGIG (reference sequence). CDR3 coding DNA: TGTGCCTGGAGTGTACGGGGTGTCGCCTATGGCTACACCTTC. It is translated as CAWSVRGVAYGYTF. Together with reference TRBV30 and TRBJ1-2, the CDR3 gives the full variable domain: SQTIHQWPATLVQPVGSPLSLECTVEGTSNPNLYWYRQAAGRGLQLLFYSVGIGQISSEVPQNLSASRPQDRQFILSSKKLLLSDSGFYLCAWSVRGVAYGYTFGSGTRLTVV.

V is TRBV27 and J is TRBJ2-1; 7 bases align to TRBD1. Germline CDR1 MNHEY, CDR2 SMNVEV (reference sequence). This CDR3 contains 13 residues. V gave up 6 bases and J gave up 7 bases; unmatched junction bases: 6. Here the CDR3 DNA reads TGTGCCAGCAGCCACCTACAGGGGAATGAGCAGTTCTTC. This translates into CASSHLQGNEQFF.

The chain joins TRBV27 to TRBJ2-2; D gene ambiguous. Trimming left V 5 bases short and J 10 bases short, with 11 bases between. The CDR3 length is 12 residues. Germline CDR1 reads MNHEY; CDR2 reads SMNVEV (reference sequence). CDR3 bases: TGTGCCAGCAGTCCCTCGGTGACGGAGCTGTTTTTT. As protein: CASSPSVTELFF.

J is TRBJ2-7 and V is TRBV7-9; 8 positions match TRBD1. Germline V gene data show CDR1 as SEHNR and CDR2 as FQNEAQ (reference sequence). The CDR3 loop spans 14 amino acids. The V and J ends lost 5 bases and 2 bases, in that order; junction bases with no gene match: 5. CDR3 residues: CASSPDRAAYEQYF. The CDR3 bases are TGTGCCAGCAGCCCGGACAGGGCTGCCTACGAGCAGTACTTC.

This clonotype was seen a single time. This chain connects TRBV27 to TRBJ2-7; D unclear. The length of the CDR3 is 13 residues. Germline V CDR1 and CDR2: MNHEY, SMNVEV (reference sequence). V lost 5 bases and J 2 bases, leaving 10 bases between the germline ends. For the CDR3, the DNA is TGTGCCAGCAGTGTGACTCGGGCCTACGAGCAGTACTTC. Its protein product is CASSVTRAYEQYF.

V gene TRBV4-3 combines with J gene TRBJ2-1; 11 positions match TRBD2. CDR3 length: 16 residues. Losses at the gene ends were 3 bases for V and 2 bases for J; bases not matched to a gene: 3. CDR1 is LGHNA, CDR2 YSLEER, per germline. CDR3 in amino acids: CASSQGLAEAYNEQFF. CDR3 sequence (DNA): TGCGCCAGCAGCCAGGGACTAGCGGAAGCCTACAATGAGCAGTTCTTC.

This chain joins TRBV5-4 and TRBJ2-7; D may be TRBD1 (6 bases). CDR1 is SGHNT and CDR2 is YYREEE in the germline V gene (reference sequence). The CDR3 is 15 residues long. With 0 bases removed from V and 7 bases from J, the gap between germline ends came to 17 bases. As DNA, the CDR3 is TGTGCCAGCAGCTTGGAACCCTTAGGGGGAGTAGAGCAGTACTTC. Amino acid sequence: CASSLEPLGGVEQYF. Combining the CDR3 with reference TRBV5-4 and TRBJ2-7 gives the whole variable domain ETGVTQSPTHLIKTRGQQVTLRCSSQSGHNTVSWYQQALGQGPQFIFQYYREEENGRGNFPPRFSGLQFPNYSSELNVNALELDDSALYLCASSLEPLGGVEQYFGPGTRLTVT.